This entry features one T cell receptor beta chain sequence. This sample was included in a study of blood T cell repertoires in COVID-19. Overall study: Samples of COVID-19 (acute and convalescent) were obtained from the United States, Italy and Spain.

In the original processing: Amplification of reference gene primers was used by the study to estimate nucleated cell counts. The method was immunoSEQ multiplex PCR; TCRdb's version includes in-frame clones alone and lacks a portion of them. That table furnishes V, J and clone size, whereas the DNA furnished D and trimming. The sample lists tens of thousands of clones, 80% to 85% occurring once. Germline CDR1 reads SQVTM; CDR2 reads ANQGSEA. Trimming removed 6 bases from V and 4 bases from J; junction bases left unmatched: 8. The CDR3 runs to 13 residues. The TCR comes from a human donor in a cohort sampled during active COVID-19. Sequenced input: peripheral blood. The J gene is TRBJ2-7, the V gene TRBV29-1, with 8 bases lining up with TRBD1. The CDR3 DNA sequence: TGCAGCGTAACAGGGGGGTACGCTTACGAGCAGTACTTC. It specifies CSVTGGYAYEQYF.